This entry features one TCR beta chain sequence. The antigen is unknown. This record comes from a study of post-analysis software for immune sequencing data. For the study at large: Disease trajectories encompassed relapsing-remitting, secondary progressive and progressive-relapsing multiple sclerosis. General study findings and limits: TRBV5-6, TRBV5-1 and TRBV20-1 were among a handful of TRBV segments more frequent in patients than controls.

Presence of unique molecular identifiers characterized the TCR beta cDNA libraries. TCRdb analysed the PCR reads with MiXCR anew, one entry per CDR3 protein. The sample holds hundreds of thousands of distinct CDR3 sequences, 25% to 30% seen once. The CDR3 loop spans 15 amino acids. Germline-derived CDR1 and CDR2 are SEHNR and FQNEAQ (reference sequence). Trimming shortened V by 5 bases and J by 0 bases, and 14 bases separated the two germline ends. The specimen sequenced was blood. J is TRBJ2-7 and V is TRBV7-9; D is perhaps TRBD1 or TRBD2 (5 bases each). The source of this sequence is a girl aged 5-17 years with multiple sclerosis. Here the CDR3 DNA reads TGTGCCAGCAGCCCGCCGGGACGGGACTCCTACGAGCAGTACTTC. Its translation is CASSPPGRDSYEQYF.